The clone carrying this T cell receptor (beta chain) occurred once. Its antigen is unknown. The length of the CDR3 is 15 residues. Germline assignment: CDR1 LGHNA and CDR2 YSLEER. The germline V and J ends were trimmed by 0 bases and 4 bases, with 11 bases remaining between them. This specimen belongs to a study of T cells in localized non-small cell lung cancer. Study results and limitations: Sequencing, confined to only one tumor region, leaves heterogeneity possible. Uninvolved adjacent lung had the highest recorded T cell clonality, with tumor below it. Longer survival (overall) was linked to higher T cell density in blood.

Only in-frame clones appear in the TCRdb table, and some are missing; sequencing was by immunoSEQ multiplex PCR. Here the sample spans about 56,000 clones, just over 85% being singletons. The material sequenced was peripheral blood, taken before any cancer treatment. This chain connects TRBV4-3 to TRBJ2-3, with D unresolved. The clonotype comes from a woman aged 35 to 69 with stage I lung adenocarcinoma. The CDR3, as DNA: TGCGCCAGCAGCCAAGAGCTCCGGGTGGCAGATACGCAGTATTTT. Its translation is CASSQELRVADTQYF.